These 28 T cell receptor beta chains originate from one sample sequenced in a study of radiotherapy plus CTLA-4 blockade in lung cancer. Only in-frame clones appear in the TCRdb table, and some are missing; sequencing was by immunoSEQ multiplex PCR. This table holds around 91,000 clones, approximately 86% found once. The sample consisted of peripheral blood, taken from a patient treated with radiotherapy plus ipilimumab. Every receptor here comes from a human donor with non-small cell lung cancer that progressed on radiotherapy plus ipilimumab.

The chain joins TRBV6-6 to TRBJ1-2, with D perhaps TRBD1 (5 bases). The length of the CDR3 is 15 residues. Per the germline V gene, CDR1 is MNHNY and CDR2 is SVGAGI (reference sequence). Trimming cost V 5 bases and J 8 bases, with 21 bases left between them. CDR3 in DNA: TGTGCCAGCAGTCCCCTGGGGGGGTCGGGTGAAGGCTACACCTTC. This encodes CASSPLGGSGEGYTF.

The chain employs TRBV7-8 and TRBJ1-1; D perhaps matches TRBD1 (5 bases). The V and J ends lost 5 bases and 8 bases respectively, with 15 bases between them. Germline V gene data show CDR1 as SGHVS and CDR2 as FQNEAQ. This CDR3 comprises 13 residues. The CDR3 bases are TGTGCCAGCAGCCGATTACAACAGGCCGAAGCTTTCTTT. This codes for CASSRLQQAEAFF.

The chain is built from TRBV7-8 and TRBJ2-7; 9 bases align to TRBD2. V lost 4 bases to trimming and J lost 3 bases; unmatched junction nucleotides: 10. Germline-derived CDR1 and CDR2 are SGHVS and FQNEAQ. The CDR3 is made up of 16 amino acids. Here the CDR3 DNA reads TGTGCCAGCAGCTCCCTACTAGCGGGTGCATTCTACGAGCAGTACTTC. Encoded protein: CASSSLLAGAFYEQYF.

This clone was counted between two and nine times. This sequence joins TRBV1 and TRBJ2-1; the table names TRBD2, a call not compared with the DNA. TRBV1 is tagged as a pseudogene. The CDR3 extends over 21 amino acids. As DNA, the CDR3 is TGCACCAGCAGCCAAGAGGAGGACAGCCTGACTAGCGGAGGGCCGGACAATGAGCAGTTCTTC. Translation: CTSSQEEDSLTSGGPDNEQFF.

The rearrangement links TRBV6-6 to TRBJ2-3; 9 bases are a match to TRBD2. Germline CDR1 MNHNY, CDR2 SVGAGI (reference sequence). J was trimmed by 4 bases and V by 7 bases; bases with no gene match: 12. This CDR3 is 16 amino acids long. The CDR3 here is CASTLSGGPLADTQYF. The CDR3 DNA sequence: TGTGCCAGCACCCTTAGCGGGGGTCCCCTCGCAGATACGCAGTATTTT.

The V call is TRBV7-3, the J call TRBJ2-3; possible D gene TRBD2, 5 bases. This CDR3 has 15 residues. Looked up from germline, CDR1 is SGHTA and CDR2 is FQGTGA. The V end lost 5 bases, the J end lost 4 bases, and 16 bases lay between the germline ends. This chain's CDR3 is CASSPRRGSPDTQYF. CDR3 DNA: TGTGCCAGCAGCCCAAGGAGAGGGAGCCCAGATACGCAGTATTTT.

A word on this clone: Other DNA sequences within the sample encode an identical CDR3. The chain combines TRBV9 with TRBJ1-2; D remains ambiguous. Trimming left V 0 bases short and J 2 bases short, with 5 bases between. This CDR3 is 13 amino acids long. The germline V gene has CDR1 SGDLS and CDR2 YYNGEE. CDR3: CASSVATNYGYTF. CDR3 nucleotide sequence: TGTGCCAGCAGCGTAGCGACCAACTATGGCTACACCTTC.

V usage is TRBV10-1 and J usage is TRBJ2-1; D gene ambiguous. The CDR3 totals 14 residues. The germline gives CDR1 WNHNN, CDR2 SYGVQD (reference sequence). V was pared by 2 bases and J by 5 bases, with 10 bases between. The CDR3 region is CASSENLRNNEQFF. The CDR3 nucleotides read TGCGCCAGCAGTGAGAATCTGCGGAACAATGAGCAGTTCTTC.

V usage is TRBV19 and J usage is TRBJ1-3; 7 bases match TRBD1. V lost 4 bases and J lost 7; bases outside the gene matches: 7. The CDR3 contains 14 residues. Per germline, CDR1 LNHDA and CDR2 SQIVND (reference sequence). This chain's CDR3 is CASSTTGAVNTIYF. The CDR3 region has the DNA TGTGCCAGTAGTACCACAGGGGCCGTCAACACCATATATTTT.

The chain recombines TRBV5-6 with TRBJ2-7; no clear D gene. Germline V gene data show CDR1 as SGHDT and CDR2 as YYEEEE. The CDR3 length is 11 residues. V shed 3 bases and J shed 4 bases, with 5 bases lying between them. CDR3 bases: TGTGCCAGCAGCTCCAAGTACGAGCAGTACTTC. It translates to CASSSKYEQYF.

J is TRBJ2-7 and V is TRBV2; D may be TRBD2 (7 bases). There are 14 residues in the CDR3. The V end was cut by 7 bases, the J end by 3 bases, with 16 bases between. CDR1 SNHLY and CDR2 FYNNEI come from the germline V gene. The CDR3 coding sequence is TGTGCCAGCACCAGGGAGGGGGGGCTCTACGAGCAGTACTTC. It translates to CASTREGGLYEQYF.

CDR3 amino acids: CASSGLAGPNEQFF. The CDR3 coding sequence is TGTGCCAGCTCAGGCCTAGCGGGACCAAATGAGCAGTTCTTC. The chain employs TRBV18 and TRBJ2-1, with 9 bases matching TRBD2. CDR1 and CDR2 from the germline V gene are KGHSH and LQKENI. The junction had 6 bases not matched to a gene; V was cut back by 5 bases and J by 7 bases. This CDR3 comprises 14 residues. Using reference TRBV18 and TRBJ2-1 for the parts outside the CDR3, the full variable domain is NAGVMQNPRHLVRRRGQEARLRCSPMKGHSHVYWYRQLPEEGLKFMVYLQKENIIDESGMPKERFSAEFPKEGPSILRIQQVVRGDSAAYFCASSGLAGPNEQFFGPGTRLTVL.

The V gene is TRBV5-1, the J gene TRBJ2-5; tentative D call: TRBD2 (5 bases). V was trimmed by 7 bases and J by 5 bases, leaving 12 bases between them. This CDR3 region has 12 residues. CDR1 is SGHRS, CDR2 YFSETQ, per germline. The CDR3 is CASRLREETQYF. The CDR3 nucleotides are TGCGCCAGCCGGCTAAGGGAGGAGACCCAGTACTTC.

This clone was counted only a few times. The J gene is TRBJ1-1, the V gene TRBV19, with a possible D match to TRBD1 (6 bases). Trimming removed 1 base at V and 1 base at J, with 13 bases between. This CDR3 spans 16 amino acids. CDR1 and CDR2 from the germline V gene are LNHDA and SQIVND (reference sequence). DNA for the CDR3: TGTGCCAGTAGTATAGCGGGGGGCCATGGGAACACTGAAGCTTTCTTT. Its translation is CASSIAGGHGNTEAFF.

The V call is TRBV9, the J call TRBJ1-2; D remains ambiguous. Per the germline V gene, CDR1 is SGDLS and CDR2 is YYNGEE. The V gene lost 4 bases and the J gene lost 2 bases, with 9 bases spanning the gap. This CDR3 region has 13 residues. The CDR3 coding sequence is TGTGCCAGCAGCCCTGACATAAACTATGGCTACACCTTC. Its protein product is CASSPDINYGYTF.

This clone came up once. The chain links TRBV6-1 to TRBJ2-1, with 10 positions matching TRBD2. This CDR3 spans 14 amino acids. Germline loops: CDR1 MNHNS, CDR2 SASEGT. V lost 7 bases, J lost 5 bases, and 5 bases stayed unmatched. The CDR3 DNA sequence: TGTGCCAGCACCAGCGGGAGGGGAAACAATGAGCAGTTCTTC. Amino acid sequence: CASTSGRGNNEQFF.

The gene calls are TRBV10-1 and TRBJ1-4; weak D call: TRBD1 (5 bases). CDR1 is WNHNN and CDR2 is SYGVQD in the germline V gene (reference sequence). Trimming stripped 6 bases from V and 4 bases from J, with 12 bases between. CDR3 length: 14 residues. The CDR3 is CASRPGPFNEKLFF. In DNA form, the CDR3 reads TGCGCCAGCAGACCAGGGCCCTTTAATGAAAAACTGTTTTTT.

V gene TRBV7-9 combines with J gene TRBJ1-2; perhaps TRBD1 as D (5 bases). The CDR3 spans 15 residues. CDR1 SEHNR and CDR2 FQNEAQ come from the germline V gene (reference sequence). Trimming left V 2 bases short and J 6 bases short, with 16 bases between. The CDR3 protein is CASSLSGAGTDGYTF. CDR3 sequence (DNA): TGTGCCAGCAGCTTATCCGGTGCAGGGACCGATGGCTACACCTTC. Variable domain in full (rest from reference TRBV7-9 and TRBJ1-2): DTGVSQNPRHKITKRGQNVTFRCDPISEHNRLYWYRQTLGQGPEFLTYFQNEAQLEKSRLLSDRFSAERPKGSFSTLEIQRTEQGDSAMYLCASSLSGAGTDGYTFGSGTRLTVV.

The CDR3 DNA reads as TGTGCCAGCACCCAGACAGGGGGGTCGAATGGCTACACCTTC. It yields the protein CASTQTGGSNGYTF. The rearrangement links TRBV6-1 to TRBJ1-2; 9 bases agree with TRBD1. CDR3 length: 14 residues. V lost 7 bases and J lost 6; bases outside the gene matches: 9. Germline CDR1 reads MNHNS; CDR2 reads SASEGT.

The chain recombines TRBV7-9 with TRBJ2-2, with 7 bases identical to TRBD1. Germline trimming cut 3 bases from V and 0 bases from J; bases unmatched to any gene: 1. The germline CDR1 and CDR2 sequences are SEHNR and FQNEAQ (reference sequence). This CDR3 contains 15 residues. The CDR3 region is CASSLRGPNTGELFF. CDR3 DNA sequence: TGTGCCAGCAGCTTGAGGGGGCCGAACACCGGGGAGCTGTTTTTT.

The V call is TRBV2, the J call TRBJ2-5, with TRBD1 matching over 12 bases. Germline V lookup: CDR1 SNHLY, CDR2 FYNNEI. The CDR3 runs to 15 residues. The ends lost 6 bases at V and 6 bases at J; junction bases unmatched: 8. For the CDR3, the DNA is TGTGCCAGCAGGGCCGGGACAGGGGGCGGAAAGACCCAGTACTTC. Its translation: CASRAGTGGGKTQYF.

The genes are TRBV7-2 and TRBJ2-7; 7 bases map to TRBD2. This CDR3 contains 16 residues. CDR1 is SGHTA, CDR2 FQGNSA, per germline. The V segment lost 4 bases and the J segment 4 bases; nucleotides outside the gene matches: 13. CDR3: CASSSLPSGVSYEQYF. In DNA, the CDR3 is TGTGCCAGCAGCTCTCTCCCTAGCGGAGTTTCATACGAGCAGTACTTC.

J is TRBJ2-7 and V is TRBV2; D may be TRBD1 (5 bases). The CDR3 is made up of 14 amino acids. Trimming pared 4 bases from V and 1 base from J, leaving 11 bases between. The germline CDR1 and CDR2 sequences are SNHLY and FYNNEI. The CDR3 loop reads CASSGQLTSYEQYF. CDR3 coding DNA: TGTGCCAGCAGTGGACAGCTCACATCCTACGAGCAGTACTTC.

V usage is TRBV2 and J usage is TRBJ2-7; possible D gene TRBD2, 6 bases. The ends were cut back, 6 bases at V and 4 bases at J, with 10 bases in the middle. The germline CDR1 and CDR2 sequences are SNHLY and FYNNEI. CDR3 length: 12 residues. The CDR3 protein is CASRGTAYEQYF. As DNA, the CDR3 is TGTGCCAGCAGGGGGACTGCATACGAGCAGTACTTC.

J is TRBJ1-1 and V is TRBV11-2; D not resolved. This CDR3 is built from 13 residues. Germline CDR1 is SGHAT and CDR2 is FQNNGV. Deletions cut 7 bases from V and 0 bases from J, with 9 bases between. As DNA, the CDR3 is TGTGCCAGCAAAAAAGACATGAACACTGAAGCTTTCTTT. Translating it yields CASKKDMNTEAFF. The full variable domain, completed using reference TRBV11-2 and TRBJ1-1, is EAGVAQSPRYKIIEKRQSVAFWCNPISGHATLYWYQQILGQGPKLLIQFQNNGVVDDSQLPKDRFSAERLKGVDSTLKIQPAKLEDSAVYLCASKKDMNTEAFFGQGTRLTVV.

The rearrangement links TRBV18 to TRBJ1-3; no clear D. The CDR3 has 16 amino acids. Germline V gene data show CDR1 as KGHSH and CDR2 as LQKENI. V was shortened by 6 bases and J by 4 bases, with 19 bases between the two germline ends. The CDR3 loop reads CASSLNQGSSGNTIYF. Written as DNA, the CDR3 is TGTGCCAGCTCGCTGAATCAAGGGTCCTCCGGAAACACCATATATTTT.

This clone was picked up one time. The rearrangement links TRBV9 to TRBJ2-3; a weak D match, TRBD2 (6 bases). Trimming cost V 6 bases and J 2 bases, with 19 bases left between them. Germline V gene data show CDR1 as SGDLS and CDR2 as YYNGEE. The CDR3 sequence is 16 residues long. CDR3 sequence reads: CASILASLVITDTQYF. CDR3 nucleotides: TGTGCCAGCATACTAGCTAGCTTAGTTATCACAGATACGCAGTATTTT. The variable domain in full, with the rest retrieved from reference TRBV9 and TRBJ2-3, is DSGVTQTPKHLITATGQRVTLRCSPRSGDLSVYWYQQSLDQGLQFLIQYYNGEERAKGNILERFSAQQFPDLHSELNLSSLELGDSALYFCASILASLVITDTQYFGPGTRLTVL.

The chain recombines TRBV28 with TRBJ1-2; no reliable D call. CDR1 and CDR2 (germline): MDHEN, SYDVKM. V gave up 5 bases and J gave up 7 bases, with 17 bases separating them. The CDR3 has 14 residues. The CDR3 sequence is CASSPPRTMGGYTF. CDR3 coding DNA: TGTGCCAGCAGTCCCCCCCGCACTATGGGTGGCTACACCTTC.